The clone carrying this T cell receptor beta chain was seen at least ten times. Its antigen is not identified. This entry belongs to a study of T-cell memory formation after mild COVID-19. General study points: Contracting CD4+ clones sat mainly in CM and EM; CD8+ in EMRA. Certain responding clones were present in pre-infection memory, suggesting participation of cross-reactive memory.

A 5'RACE reaction primed in the constant segment made cDNA libraries of TCR alpha and TCR beta, and these carried sample barcodes and UMIs. One entry per CDR3 protein, called by TCRdb with MiXCR from the 5' RACE reads. The data show 65,000 to 100,000 distinct CDR3 sequences, around 13% seen once. Deletions cut 0 bases from V and 0 bases from J, with 11 bases between. The length of the CDR3 is 17 residues. Germline assignment: CDR1 LGHNA and CDR2 YSLEER. This TCR derives from a man between 18 and 35 years old who had mild COVID-19 (a few samples of this study predate the infection). Cell type and time point are not known. The rearrangement links TRBV4-3 to TRBJ2-2, with unresolved D. Sequencing was done on a sample of PBMCs or a T cell subset sorted from them (not recorded which). The DNA of the CDR3 is TGCGCCAGCAGCCAAGAGGGCCCCTTCACGAACACCGGGGAGCTGTTTTTT. Its translation: CASSQEGPFTNTGELFF.